Listed below are T cell receptor beta chains from one sample, sequenced in a study of blood T cell repertoires in COVID-19. Measured with immunoSEQ multiplex PCR; TCRdb has only the in-frame clones, and not every one. The table lists around 68,000 clones, roughly 82% of them singletons. The specimen sequenced was peripheral blood. All receptors derive from a man older than 75 with active COVID-19. CDR3s include the opening cysteine and the closing phenylalanine or tryptophan. A D gene is named only where the DNA matches it firmly. Clone size appears in some rows only: once, few, many, or a class for an expanded clone.

TGTGCCAGCAGAGGTCGGAGGAACACTGAAGCTTTCTTT | CASRGRRNTEAFF | - | - | TRBJ1-1 | TRBV7-2
TGTGCCAGTAGTATACTAGGTAGAGGCCAGTTCTTC | CASSILGRGQFF | - | once | TRBJ2-1 | TRBV19
TGTGCCAGTAGTATAGATCAAACAGGGTTGGAGCTGTTTTTT | CASSIDQTGLELFF | - | - | TRBJ2-2 | TRBV19
TGTGCTAGTGGTTTCCTGAACACCGGGGAGCTGTTTTTT | CASGFLNTGELFF | - | - | TRBJ2-2 | TRBV12-5
TGCGCCAGCAGCCTCTCCGCGGGACAGGCTCATGGCTACACCTTC | CASSLSAGQAHGYTF | TRBD1 | - | TRBJ1-2 | TRBV5-1
TGTGCCTGGAGTGGATCCGGGAAAAGGGTTATGACTGAAGCTTTCTTT | CAWSGSGKRVMTEAFF | - | - | TRBJ1-1 | TRBV30
TGCGCCAGCAGCTTGGATCCCGGGTATAGCAATCAGCCCCAGCATTTT | CASSLDPGYSNQPQHF | - | - | TRBJ1-5 | TRBV5-1
TGCGCCAGCAGCTTGGGTACGAACGGTGACACCGGGGAGCTGTTTTTT | CASSLGTNGDTGELFF | - | few | TRBJ2-2 | TRBV5-1
TGTGCCAGCAGCGTGACAGCTATGAACACTGAAGCTTTCTTT | CASSVTAMNTEAFF | - | - | TRBJ1-1 | TRBV5-5
TGTGCCAGTACCCTACGACGGGGGACGGGTCGCGGCACCGGGGAGCTGTTTTTT | CASTLRRGTGRGTGELFF | - | once | TRBJ2-2 | TRBV19
TGTGCCAGCAGCTTAATGGGACTTGGGGCGGGAGGACTAGCCAAAAACATTCAGTACTTC | CASSLMGLGAGGLAKNIQYF | TRBD2 | - | TRBJ2-4 | TRBV7-3
TGTGCCACCAGTGAGCAGGGGGCGGTCGGGGAGCTGTTTTTT | CATSEQGAVGELFF | TRBD1 | - | TRBJ2-2 | TRBV24-1
TGTGCCAGCAGCCCTGGGACAGGGGACACTGAAGCTTTCTTT | CASSPGTGDTEAFF | TRBD1 | - | TRBJ1-1 | TRBV9
TGTGCCAGCACCCCCGGGGGGCGCGGCTATGGCTACACCTTC | CASTPGGRGYGYTF | - | - | TRBJ1-2 | TRBV6-5
TGCGCCAGCAAAACTTCTCGGAACACCGGGGAGCTGTTTTTT | CASKTSRNTGELFF | - | once | TRBJ2-2 | TRBV5-1
TGTGCCAGCAGCTTAGCCGGGACAGGGGGCGGATGGACTTTCTTT | CASSLAGTGGGWTFF | TRBD1 | - | TRBJ1-1 | TRBV7-2
TGTGCCAGCAGTTCCCCGAGGATGGGCAAAAACATTCAGTACTTC | CASSSPRMGKNIQYF | - | - | TRBJ2-4 | TRBV6-5
TGCGCCAGCAGCGCGGACAGGGGTTTGAACACTGAAGCTTTCTTT | CASSADRGLNTEAFF | TRBD1 | - | TRBJ1-1 | TRBV5-1
TGTGCCAGCAGCTTACAAGCGGGAGGGACCTACGAGCAGTACTTC | CASSLQAGGTYEQYF | TRBD2 | - | TRBJ2-7 | TRBV7-8
TGTGCCGGGGACAAATCCTACGAGCAGTACTTC | CAGDKSYEQYF | - | - | TRBJ2-7 | TRBV30
TGTGCCAGCAGCTTAGATCTTACTAACTATGGCTACACCTTC | CASSLDLTNYGYTF | - | - | TRBJ1-2 | TRBV7-9
TGTGCCAGCAGCCAAGAGAGACAGGGGGCTCTCTATGGCTACACCTTC | CASSQERQGALYGYTF | TRBD1 | - | TRBJ1-2 | TRBV4-2
TGTGCCAGCAGTAAGCCGGGACAGGGGGGCTCAGGGACTGAAGCTTTCTTT | CASSKPGQGGSGTEAFF | TRBD1 | - | TRBJ1-1 | TRBV6-2/TRBV6-3
TGTGCCACCAGCGGAGGCAACAGGGGGAGGGGGAATATTGAAGCTTTCTTT | CATSGGNRGRGNIEAFF | TRBD1 | once | TRBJ1-1 | TRBV15
TGCGCCAGCAGCTTGACAGGGGTAGGCGGGGAGCTGTTTTTT | CASSLTGVGGELFF | TRBD1 | once | TRBJ2-2 | TRBV5-1
TGTGCCAGCAGCTCCAAAAGTACCGGGACTAGCCGGGAGGAGCAGTTCTTC | CASSSKSTGTSREEQFF | TRBD2 | - | TRBJ2-1 | TRBV3-1/TRBV3-2
TGTGCCAGCAGCCGCGGACAGGACAACCCTGGAAACACCATATATTTT | CASSRGQDNPGNTIYF | TRBD1 | - | TRBJ1-3 | TRBV11-2
TGTGCCAGCAGCCAAGAGGGACTTTCCCTCTCCTACGAGCAGTACTTC | CASSQEGLSLSYEQYF | - | - | TRBJ2-7 | TRBV4-2
TGCAGCGCTGGACAGGGGGGTGGGCAAGAGACCCAGTACTTC | CSAGQGGGQETQYF | TRBD1 | - | TRBJ2-5 | TRBV29-1
TGCAGCGTTGATCTTGGCGGCAAAAACATTCAGTACTTC | CSVDLGGKNIQYF | - | - | TRBJ2-4 | TRBV29-1
TGTGCCAGCAGCATCGGGACAGGGCTCACAGATACGCAGTATTTT | CASSIGTGLTDTQYF | TRBD1 | - | TRBJ2-3 | TRBV7-2
TGTGCCACCTTGGACAGGGACACCGGGGAGCTGTTTTTT | CATLDRDTGELFF | TRBD1 | - | TRBJ2-2 | TRBV6-5
TGCGCCAGCAGCCAGGCGGGACAGGGAAAAAACATTCAGTACTTC | CASSQAGQGKNIQYF | TRBD1 | - | TRBJ2-4 | TRBV4-1
TGTGCCAGCGGGGACAGGGGCCTAGCCTACGAGCAGTACTTC | CASGDRGLAYEQYF | TRBD1 | - | TRBJ2-7 | TRBV6-5
TGTGCCAGCAGCTCGATAGCGGGAGTGAGATGGACCGGGGAGCTGTTTTTT | CASSSIAGVRWTGELFF | TRBD2 | - | TRBJ2-2 | TRBV5-8
TGTGCCAGCAGTGAATCCCACAGGGTTCTTTACAATGAGCAGTTCTTC | CASSESHRVLYNEQFF | - | few | TRBJ2-1 | TRBV25-1
TGTGCCAGCAGCCAACACCGGGACATGGGCTCGGTAAACACCATATATTTT | CASSQHRDMGSVNTIYF | - | - | TRBJ1-3 | TRBV7-8
TGCGCCAGCAGCCGGCGGGGGAACTACGAGCAGTACTTC | CASSRRGNYEQYF | TRBD2 | - | TRBJ2-7 | TRBV4-1
TGTGCCACTGGGACTCAATTGTTGGAGACCCAGTACTTC | CATGTQLLETQYF | - | - | TRBJ2-5 | TRBV7-9
TGTGCCAGCAGCCAAGTGAGGGACAGGAGAATCTTC | CASSQVRDRRIF | TRBD1 | - | TRBJ2-7 | TRBV14
TGCAGCGTTAGGGGTGGGGGCTTGGGTCAGCCCCAGCATTTT | CSVRGGGLGQPQHF | - | - | TRBJ1-5 | TRBV29-1
TGTGCCAGCAGTTCAGCCGGGGGGCGGAGGAACACTGAAGCTTTCTTT | CASSSAGGRRNTEAFF | - | few | TRBJ1-1 | TRBV6-5
TGCGCCAGCCGGAAACAGGGGTCGTCGATCACTGAAGCTTTCTTT | CASRKQGSSITEAFF | TRBD1 | - | TRBJ1-1 | TRBV5-1
TGCGCCAGCAGCTTGCAACTGGGGGCGGATGAGCAGTTCTTC | CASSLQLGADEQFF | - | - | TRBJ2-1 | TRBV5-1
TGTGCCAGCAGCTTACTTGCGGGAGTTTCCAATGAGCAGTTCTTC | CASSLLAGVSNEQFF | TRBD2 | - | TRBJ2-1 | TRBV7-3
TGTGCCAGCATCACATTAGGACAGGGGAATACTGAAGCTTTCTTT | CASITLGQGNTEAFF | TRBD1 | - | TRBJ1-1 | TRBV6-6
TGTGCCAGCAGCCAAGGACTAGCGGGGCACTCAGATACGCAGTATTTT | CASSQGLAGHSDTQYF | TRBD2 | - | TRBJ2-3 | TRBV14
TGTGCCAGCAGCTACTCGGGAGGCTACACCTTC | CASSYSGGYTF | - | - | TRBJ1-2 | TRBV5-6
TGTGCCAGCAGCTTACAGCGCGACACCATATATTTT | CASSLQRDTIYF | - | - | TRBJ1-3 | TRBV11-2
TGTGCCAGCAGCCCGGGGGGACTAGCGGGGATAGACAATGAGCAGTTCTTC | CASSPGGLAGIDNEQFF | TRBD2 | - | TRBJ2-1 | TRBV7-2
TGTGCTAGTGCTCCCAGTGGCTCTGGAAACACCATATATTTT | CASAPSGSGNTIYF | - | - | TRBJ1-3 | TRBV12-5
TGCAGCGTTGAAGCCCCGGGACAGGGCTACAATGAGCAGTTCTTC | CSVEAPGQGYNEQFF | TRBD1 | once | TRBJ2-1 | TRBV29-1
TGTGCCAGCAGCCTTAGACAGGAACATAGCAATCAGCCCCAGCATTTT | CASSLRQEHSNQPQHF | - | - | TRBJ1-5 | TRBV7-8